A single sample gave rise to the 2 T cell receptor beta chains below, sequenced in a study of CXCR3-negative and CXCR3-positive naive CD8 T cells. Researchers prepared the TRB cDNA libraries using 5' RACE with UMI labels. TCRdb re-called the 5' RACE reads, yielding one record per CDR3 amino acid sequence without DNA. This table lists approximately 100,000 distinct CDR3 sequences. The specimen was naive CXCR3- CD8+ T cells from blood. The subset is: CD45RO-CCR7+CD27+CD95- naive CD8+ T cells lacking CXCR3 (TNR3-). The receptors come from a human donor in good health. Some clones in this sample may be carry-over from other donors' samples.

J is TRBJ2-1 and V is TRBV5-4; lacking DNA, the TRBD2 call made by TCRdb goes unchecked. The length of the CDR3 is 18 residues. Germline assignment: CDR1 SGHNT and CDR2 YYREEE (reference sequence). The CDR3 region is CASSLAHPSREWDNEQFF.

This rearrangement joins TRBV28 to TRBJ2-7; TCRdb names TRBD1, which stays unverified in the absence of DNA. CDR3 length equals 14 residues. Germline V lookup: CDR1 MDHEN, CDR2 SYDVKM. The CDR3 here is CASSLRVAPHEQYF.